This entry concerns a single T cell receptor (beta chain). Its antigen is not known. The method was immunoSEQ multiplex PCR; TCRdb's version includes in-frame clones alone and lacks a portion of them. Of 35,000 or so clones in the sample, roughly 88% were seen once. Trimming cost V 8 bases and J 6 bases; bases outside gene matches: 5. Germline V gives CDR1 MNHEY, CDR2 SVGAGI. CDR3 length: 13 amino acids. These data are taken from a study of STAT3 mutations in large granular lymphocyte leukemia. Whole-study results and caveats: No sample exists from the first appearance of each clone. Every T-cell large granular lymphocyte leukemia patient had at least one immunodominant TCR beta clonotype.

The origin of this receptor is a human donor with T large granular lymphocyte leukemia. Some clones in this sample may be carry-over from other donors' samples. The chain joins TRBV6-5 to TRBJ1-2; 11 bases line up with TRBD1. Specimen: PBMCs. The CDR3 nucleotides read TGTGCCAGCCGGACAGGGGGCCAAAATGGCTACACCTTC. This codes for CASRTGGQNGYTF.